This record concerns one T cell receptor beta chain sequence. Its antigen is not identified. This specimen belongs to a study of cytomegalovirus exposure and HLA in healthy donors. Study context: Of the donors genotyped, 398 in all, 75% to 90% fell in the Caucasian-associated ancestry cluster.

Whole-study findings and limits: Highest at DRB1 and lowest at HLA-C, TCR association rates differed among HLA loci in a later analysis.

PCR was performed using 60 Vbeta and 13 Jbeta primers. Assay: immunoSEQ multiplex PCR; the TCRdb copy retains only in-frame clones and omits some. The sample is made up of some 34,000 clones, and the top ten hold roughly 3.5% of it. What was sequenced was PBMCs. The TCR sequence derives from a man aged 35-49 years in good health and CMV-seronegative.

CDR3: CASSQKSGTPSSYEQYF. The CDR3 DNA is TGCGCCAGCAGCCAAAAGTCCGGGACTCCGAGCTCCTACGAGCAGTACTTC. The chain uses TRBV4-1 and TRBJ2-7, with D perhaps TRBD2 (6 bases). Per the germline V gene, CDR1 is MGHRA and CDR2 is YSYEKL. Trimming took 2 bases from V and 0 from J, leaving 17 bases between them. The length of the CDR3 is 17 residues.